Presented here are 29 T cell receptor beta chains from one specimen sequenced in a study of T cell responses to AZD1222 COVID-19 vaccine. TCRdb's copy holds only in-frame clones and misses some; the assay was immunoSEQ multiplex PCR. The sample yields about 120,000 clones, roughly 89% seen once. Sample: peripheral blood, taken 28 days after the second AZD1222 dose. The receptors stem from an adult who received the AZD1222 COVID-19 vaccine.

V and J are TRBV28 and TRBJ1-2; tentatively, D is TRBD1 (6 bases). The CDR3 spans 15 residues. Germline V gives CDR1 MDHEN, CDR2 SYDVKM. Between the trimmed V and J ends, which lost 3 bases and 3 bases, there was a span of 14 bases. CDR3 protein: CASSFPRGPDYGYTF. In DNA form, the CDR3 reads TGTGCCAGCAGTTTCCCCAGGGGTCCAGACTATGGCTACACCTTC.

This sequence joins TRBV7-3 and TRBJ2-1, with 8 positions matching TRBD2. This CDR3 contains 17 residues. Losses at the gene ends were 4 bases for V and 7 bases for J; bases not matched to a gene: 15. Germline assignment: CDR1 SGHTA and CDR2 FQGTGA. CDR3 sequence (DNA): TGTGCCAGCAGCTGGTTACCCCCGGGACTAGGGGGGAATGAGCAGTTCTTC. It translates to CASSWLPPGLGGNEQFF.

This sequence joins TRBV28 and TRBJ2-2; D is undetermined. This CDR3 is 14 amino acids long. Trimming pared 6 bases from V and 6 bases from J, leaving 14 bases between. Germline values: CDR1 MDHEN, CDR2 SYDVKM. The CDR3: CASSLVLEAGELFF. CDR3 DNA sequence: TGTGCCAGCAGCCTGGTCCTCGAGGCCGGGGAGCTGTTTTTT.

The chain has TRBV29-1 and TRBJ2-7; no firm D call. Between the trimmed V and J ends, which lost 5 bases and 3 bases, there was a span of 14 bases. The V gene's germline CDR1 is SQVTM and CDR2 ANQGSEA. The CDR3 is made up of 13 amino acids. CDR3 sequence (DNA): TGCAGCGTTCGGTGGACGACGGGCTACGAGCAGTACTTC. This sequence encodes CSVRWTTGYEQYF.

The chain carries TRBV5-1 and TRBJ2-5, with 7 bases aligning to TRBD2. The CDR3 consists of 13 residues. The V gene's germline CDR1 is SGHRS and CDR2 YFSETQ. V lost 6 bases and J lost 5; bases outside the gene matches: 7. CDR3 DNA: TGCGCCAGCAACAGCGGGATTAGGGAGACCCAGTACTTC. Its protein product is CASNSGIRETQYF.

This chain connects TRBV4-2 to TRBJ2-1, with 11 bases lining up with TRBD2. Germline V gene lookup returns CDR1 LGHNA and CDR2 YNFKEQ. The trim removed 4 bases at V and 2 bases at J, leaving 1 base unmatched. The CDR3 is 15 residues long. This CDR3 is CASSLSGGAYNEQFF. The CDR3 DNA reads as TGTGCCAGCAGCCTTAGCGGGGGGGCCTACAATGAGCAGTTCTTC.

The genes are TRBV3-1 (or the pseudogene TRBV3-2) and TRBJ2-7; D is unclear. The CDR3 loop spans 15 amino acids. Trimming took 1 base from V and 0 from J, leaving 10 bases between them. Germline-derived CDR1 and CDR2 are LGHDT and YNNKEL (reference sequence). The CDR3 DNA reads as TGTGCCAGCAGCCAAGGGGCGGCCAGCTCCTACGAGCAGTACTTC. Protein product: CASSQGAASSYEQYF.

The rearrangement uses TRBV28 and TRBJ2-1; D gene ambiguous. The CDR3 has 15 amino acids. Germline lookup yields CDR1 MDHEN and CDR2 SYDVKM. Trimming cost V 5 bases and J 5 bases, with 16 bases left between them. The CDR3: CASSPPSGHHNEQFF. DNA for the CDR3: TGTGCCAGCAGTCCCCCCTCGGGTCACCACAATGAGCAGTTCTTC.

DNA of the CDR3: TGTGCCAGCAGTCAGGACTGGCAAACTTATGGCTACACCTTC. Its protein is CASSQDWQTYGYTF. V and J are TRBV6-4 and TRBJ1-2; D not certain. Trimming cost V 5 bases and J 5 bases, with 15 bases left between them. The CDR3 is made up of 14 amino acids. The germline V gene encodes CDR1 MRHNA and CDR2 SNTAGT.

The V call is TRBV27, the J call TRBJ2-5; perhaps D is TRBD1 or TRBD2 (5 bases each). The CDR3 loop spans 12 amino acids. The V and J ends lost 6 bases and 1 base respectively, with 6 bases between them. Per the germline V gene, CDR1 is MNHEY and CDR2 is SMNVEV (reference sequence). CDR3 protein: CASRGVQETQYF. The CDR3 bases are TGTGCCAGCAGGGGGGTCCAAGAGACCCAGTACTTC.

The CDR3 protein is CASTPWVATEAFF. The CDR3 DNA sequence: TGTGCCAGCACTCCTTGGGTGGCTACTGAAGCTTTCTTT. J is TRBJ1-1 and V is TRBV9; D is ambiguous. CDR1 and CDR2 (germline): SGDLS, YYNGEE. V lost 6 bases, J lost 5 bases, and 14 bases lay in between. CDR3 length: 13 residues.

The chain uses TRBV6-5 and TRBJ1-1, with a weak D call TRBD1 (5 bases). The length of the CDR3 is 12 residues. In germline, CDR1 is MNHEY, CDR2 SVGAGI. Trimming left V 4 bases short and J 7 bases short, with 10 bases between. This CDR3 reads CASSWIGGEAFF. The DNA for the CDR3 is TGTGCCAGCAGTTGGATCGGGGGTGAAGCTTTCTTT.

The chain's CDR3 is CASSPFSYSNQPQHF. The CDR3 coding sequence is TGTGCCAGCAGCCCTTTCTCGTATAGCAATCAGCCCCAGCATTTT. The rearrangement joins TRBV7-6 to TRBJ1-5; D not resolved. V lost 5 bases to trimming and J lost 0 bases, with 11 bases between them. The CDR3 loop spans 15 amino acids. Germline V gene data show CDR1 as SGHVS and CDR2 as FNYEAQ.

On this clone: The germline gene is not matched at one end of the junction; a read error may be the cause. The J gene is TRBJ2-1, the V gene TRBV7-7; D call uncertain. The CDR3 length is 15 residues. Germline V lookup: CDR1 SSHAT, CDR2 FNYEAQ (reference sequence). The CDR3 DNA reads as TGTGCTAGCAGCTTCCAACAAGCCGGCCCCAATGAGCAGTTCTTC. Translated: CASSFQQAGPNEQFF.

The chain employs TRBV5-1 and TRBJ1-1; tentatively, D is TRBD1 (5 bases). Trimming left V 2 bases short and J 5 bases short, with 13 bases between. CDR1 and CDR2 (germline): SGHRS, YFSETQ. The CDR3 length is 14 residues. The CDR3 nucleotides are TGCGCCAGCAGCTTACAAGAATGGGGGACTGAAGCTTTCTTT. Translated, it gives CASSLQEWGTEAFF.

The CDR3 DNA reads TGTGCCAGCAATCCGGGACAGGGGTCCAATGAGCAGTTCTTC. Translated, it gives CASNPGQGSNEQFF. The chain has TRBV7-9 and TRBJ2-1; TRBD1 agrees at 10 bases. Germline assignment: CDR1 SEHNR and CDR2 FQNEAQ (reference sequence). This CDR3 spans 14 amino acids. V was pared by 7 bases and J by 6 bases, with 6 bases of the junction left unmatched.

The rearrangement uses TRBV28 and TRBJ2-7; D may be TRBD1 or TRBD2 (6 bases each). Germline V gene lookup returns CDR1 MDHEN and CDR2 SYDVKM. The ends were cut back, 6 bases at V and 9 bases at J, with 18 bases in the middle. The CDR3 covers 13 residues. The CDR3 sequence: CASSKEVRGGQYF. As DNA, the CDR3 is TGTGCCAGCAGCAAGGAGGTCAGGGGAGGGCAGTACTTC.

This clone was observed once. The chain carries TRBV19 and TRBJ2-7; unclear D gene. V dropped 0 bases and J dropped 2 bases, with 8 bases sitting between them. The length of the CDR3 is 14 residues. CDR1 is LNHDA, CDR2 SQIVND, per germline (reference sequence). The CDR3 DNA reads as TGTGCCAGTAGTATAGACCCCGTAGCCTACGAGCAGTACTTC. As protein: CASSIDPVAYEQYF. The complete variable domain, with remaining parts taken from reference TRBV19 and TRBJ2-7, reads DGGITQSPKYLFRKEGQNVTLSCEQNLNHDAMYWYRQDPGQGLRLIYYSQIVNDFQKGDIAEGYSVSREKKESFPLTVTSAQKNPTAFYLCASSIDPVAYEQYFGPGTRLTVT.

The chain carries TRBV7-8 and TRBJ1-3; D remains unclear. This CDR3 spans 14 amino acids. The V and J ends lost 5 bases and 2 bases respectively, with 10 bases between them. Per germline, CDR1 SGHVS and CDR2 FQNEAQ. DNA of the CDR3: TGTGCCAGCAGCCCACAGATCGCTGGAAACACCATATATTTT. Protein sequence: CASSPQIAGNTIYF.

This chain uses TRBV11-3 with TRBJ2-3; D ambiguous. The V and J ends lost 4 bases and 2 bases respectively, with 13 bases between them. Germline CDR1 reads SGHNT; CDR2 reads YENEEA. The CDR3 sequence is 15 residues long. The CDR3 bases are TGTGCCAGCAGCTCCTACCACGGGCCCACAGATACGCAGTATTTT. Amino acids: CASSSYHGPTDTQYF.

The rearrangement joins TRBV19 to TRBJ1-4; 9 bases are a match to TRBD1. V was pared by 1 base and J by 7 bases, with 4 bases of the junction left unmatched. CDR1 LNHDA and CDR2 SQIVND come from the germline V gene (reference sequence). This CDR3 region has 15 residues. The chain's CDR3 is CASSIVTGGGEKLFF. The CDR3 DNA sequence: TGTGCCAGTAGTATAGTGACAGGGGGGGGTGAAAAACTGTTTTTT.

The chain combines TRBV7-3 with TRBJ1-6; possible D gene TRBD1, 5 bases. The CDR3 is 13 amino acids. Germline CDR1 SGHTA, CDR2 FQGTGA. Deletions cut 2 bases from V and 10 bases from J, with 9 bases between. The DNA of the CDR3 is TGTGCCAGCAGCTTAGCCAGGGAATCACCCCTCCACTTT. It is translated as CASSLARESPLHF.

The V call is TRBV15, the J call TRBJ2-1, with TRBD2 identical over 11 bases. The CDR3 length is 16 residues. Germline V lookup: CDR1 LNHNV, CDR2 YYDKDF (reference sequence). J lost 3 bases, V lost 4 bases, and 5 bases had no gene match. DNA for the CDR3: TGTGCCACCAGCAATACCGGGACTAGCGGCTACAATGAGCAGTTCTTC. It yields the protein CATSNTGTSGYNEQFF.

The gene calls are TRBV29-1 and TRBJ2-6; D is uncertain. V was trimmed by 2 bases and J by 2 bases, leaving 7 bases between them. Germline values: CDR1 SQVTM, CDR2 ANQGSEA. CDR3 length equals 14 residues. CDR3 in DNA: TGCAGCGTTGAAAGCAGGCCTGGGGCCAACGTCCTGACTTTC. It translates to CSVESRPGANVLTF. The complete variable domain, with remaining parts taken from reference TRBV29-1 and TRBJ2-6, reads SAVISQKPSRDICQRGTSLTIQCQVDSQVTMMFWYRQQPGQSLTLIATANQGSEATYESGFVIDKFPISRPNLTFSTLTVSNMSPEDSSIYLCSVESRPGANVLTFGAGSRLTVL.

The CDR3 loop is CASSPPGPYTEAFF. CDR3 in DNA: TGTGCCAGCAGCCCGCCCGGGCCATACACTGAAGCTTTCTTT. The chain carries TRBV7-9 and TRBJ1-1; D unclear. V was trimmed by 5 bases and J by 3 bases, leaving 13 bases between them. The CDR3 contains 14 residues. Germline V gene lookup returns CDR1 SEHNR and CDR2 FQNEAQ (reference sequence).

The J gene is TRBJ2-5, the V gene TRBV5-1, with D possibly being TRBD1 (5 bases). Trimming took off 0 bases at V and 1 base at J, with 7 bases between the two ends. This CDR3 has 14 amino acids. Germline CDR1 SGHRS, CDR2 YFSETQ. The CDR3 is CASSLGQPQETQYF. The DNA of the CDR3 is TGCGCCAGCAGCTTGGGACAGCCCCAAGAGACCCAGTACTTC.

V and J are TRBV3-1 (or the pseudogene TRBV3-2) and TRBJ1-1, with no clear D. CDR1 and CDR2 from the germline V gene are LGHDT and YNNKEL (reference sequence). The V end was cut by 2 bases, the J end by 6 bases, with 7 bases between. The CDR3 runs to 12 residues. CDR3 protein: CASSQFDAEAFF. The CDR3 DNA reads as TGTGCCAGCAGCCAATTCGACGCTGAAGCTTTCTTT.

This clone was recorded once. The gene calls are TRBV21-1 and TRBJ1-2; TRBD1, the table's D call, was not compared with the DNA. TRBV21-1 is a documented pseudogene. This CDR3 is 13 amino acids long. The CDR3, as DNA: TGTGCCAGCAGCAATGGACAGGGGGACGGCTACACCTTC. Protein sequence: CASSNGQGDGYTF.

The chain links TRBV5-1 to TRBJ2-1; 7 nucleotides align to TRBD1. Trimming at V came to 7 bases and at J to 8 bases, leaving 9 bases not matched to a gene. Germline CDR1 and CDR2: SGHRS and YFSETQ. The CDR3 runs 13 residues. The CDR3 bases are TGCGCCAGCGGACGACAGGGATCCCATGAGCAGTTCTTC. Its translation: CASGRQGSHEQFF.